Below, 17 T cell receptor beta chains from the same sample are listed, as sequenced in a study of breast tumors, draining lymph nodes, adjacent tissues. One entry per CDR3 protein results from TCRdb running MiXCR on the multiplex PCR reads. In the table there are approximately 210,000 distinct CDR3 sequences, roughly 32% of which are singletons. Breast cancer patients provided tissue from their axillary draining lymph nodes. The specimen was axillary lymph node tissue. The receptors come from a female donor with breast cancer. Some clones in this sample may be carry-over from other donors' samples.

This clonotype was counted ten times or more. The chain combines TRBV20-1 with TRBJ2-1; 11 bases match TRBD2. From germline, CDR1 is DFQATT and CDR2 SNEGSKA (reference sequence). Trimming at V came to 5 bases and at J to 8 bases, leaving 5 bases not matched to a gene. The length of the CDR3 is 13 residues. CDR3 nucleotide sequence: TGCAGTGCTCGTCTAGCGGGAGGCCATGAGCAGTTCTTC. Translating gives CSARLAGGHEQFF.

As to this clonotype: This may stem from a read error, because a much larger clone lies one nucleotide away. The genes are TRBV6-5 and TRBJ1-2, with unresolved D. The V end lost 6 bases, the J end lost 4 bases, and 9 bases lay between the germline ends. This CDR3 contains 12 residues. Germline CDR1 MNHEY, CDR2 SVGAGI. CDR3: CASRPEFYGYTF. Here the CDR3 DNA reads TGTGCCAGCAGGCCGGAGTTCTATGGCTACACCTTC.

The chain links TRBV6-5 to TRBJ2-5; D is ambiguous. The CDR3 extends over 15 amino acids. Trimming took off 8 bases at V and 5 bases at J, with 21 bases between the two ends. The germline V gene encodes CDR1 MNHEY and CDR2 SVGAGI. The chain's CDR3 is CASAPDTTEVETQYF. CDR3 sequence (DNA): TGTGCCAGCGCCCCAGACACTACCGAGGTTGAGACCCAGTACTTC.

This clonotype was picked up many times. This chain connects TRBV5-1 to TRBJ1-2, with D unclear. The CDR3 consists of 14 residues. The germline gives CDR1 SGHRS, CDR2 YFSETQ. V lost 0 bases and J lost 5, with 11 bases in between. The CDR3 coding sequence is TGCGCCAGCAGCTTGGCCGGGGATGGGTATGGCTACACCTTC. It specifies CASSLAGDGYGYTF.

Concerning this clonotype: At one boundary the junction diverges from the germline segment, which might be a read error. The gene calls are TRBV3-1 and TRBJ1-2; D unresolved. Germline CDR1 is LGHDT and CDR2 is YNNKEL (reference sequence). The CDR3 covers 14 residues. The CDR3 spells CASSQGRGVYGYTF. The CDR3 coding sequence is TGCGCCAGCAGCCAAGGACGGGGAGTTTATGGCTACACCTTC.

This clonotype was detected many times. The CDR3 DNA sequence: TGCAGTGCTAGGACCAGGGGGTCGGCCGGGGAGCTGTTTTTT. This sequence encodes CSARTRGSAGELFF. The J gene is TRBJ2-2, the V gene TRBV20-1; TRBD1 matches 7 bases. The CDR3 loop spans 14 amino acids. Germline-derived CDR1 and CDR2 are DFQATT and SNEGSKA (reference sequence). V lost 3 bases, J lost 6 bases, and 7 bases stayed unmatched.

At least ten counts were recorded for this clonotype. The genes are TRBV4-1 and TRBJ2-2; 12 bases are a match to TRBD2. The CDR3 is made up of 18 amino acids. Germline CDR1 reads MGHRA; CDR2 reads YSYEKL. V trimming: 2 bases; J trimming: 1 base; junction bases outside the gene matches: 5. DNA for the CDR3: TGCGCCAGCAGCCAACTAGGGACTAGCGGGTTGAACACCGGGGAGCTGTTTTTT. Protein sequence: CASSQLGTSGLNTGELFF.

This clonotype was seen many times. V usage is TRBV19 and J usage is TRBJ2-3; no firm D call. CDR3 length: 13 residues. Trimming left V 0 bases short and J 5 bases short, with 6 bases between. The germline V gene encodes CDR1 LNHDA and CDR2 SQIVND (reference sequence). CDR3 nucleotide sequence: TGTGCCAGTAGTATAGACCCCCGAGATACGCAGTATTTT. Amino acid sequence: CASSIDPRDTQYF.

Note on this clonotype: The limits of the CDR3 on the DNA are not certain, so only TCRdb's listed CDR3 is given. The chain joins TRBV7-3 to TRBJ2-1; the table's D gene call, TRBD1, was not cross checked with the DNA. The CDR3 spans 20 residues, counting both ends. Germline V gene sequence: CDR1 SGHTA, CDR2 FQGTGA. CDR3 loop: CASSFYICSATPRRGNEQFF.

The CDR3: CNARTHLGATQYF. The CDR3 DNA is TGCAATGCCCGGACCCACCTTGGGGCGACCCAGTACTTC. The chain is built from TRBV20-1 and TRBJ2-5; D perhaps matches TRBD1 (5 bases). CDR1 DFQATT and CDR2 SNEGSKA come from the germline V gene (reference sequence). CDR3 length equals 13 residues.

This clonotype was observed a handful of times. The chain links TRBV28 to TRBJ1-4, with a possible D match to TRBD1 (6 bases). With 10 bases removed from V and 2 bases from J, the gap between germline ends came to 11 bases. CDR1 is MDHEN and CDR2 is SYDVKM in the germline V gene. The CDR3 contains 13 residues. The CDR3 region has the DNA TGTGCCATCCCAGGGGCGACTAATGAAAAACTGTTTTTT. Translation gives CAIPGATNEKLFF.

The CDR3 is CASSSGTGGRSPLHF. CDR3 sequence (DNA): TGTGCCAGCAGCTCCGGGACAGGGGGAAGGTCACCCCTCCACTTT. The chain employs TRBV7-2 and TRBJ1-6; 11 bases line up with TRBD1. CDR1 is SGHTA, CDR2 FQGNSA, per germline. J was trimmed by 10 bases and V by 4 bases; bases with no gene match: 6. The CDR3 consists of 15 residues.

CDR3 bases: TGCAGTGCCAGGGACGGATCGAACACTGAAGCTTTCTTT. Its protein product is CSARDGSNTEAFF. The J gene is TRBJ1-1, the V gene TRBV20-1, with a tentative D call TRBD1 (5 bases). V was trimmed by 6 bases and J by 1 base, leaving 12 bases between them. The CDR3 sequence is 13 residues long. Germline CDR1 and CDR2: DFQATT and SNEGSKA (reference sequence).

Remarks on this clonotype: This sequence may be a read error, since a much larger clone differs from it by one base. The rearrangement joins TRBV9 to TRBJ2-1, with D unresolved. Germline values: CDR1 SGDLS, CDR2 YYNGEE. This CDR3 is built from 13 residues. CDR3 amino acids: CASSQVEYNEQLF. As DNA, the CDR3 is TGTGCCAGCAGCCAAGTGGAGTACAATGAGCAGCTCTTC.

The table lists this clonotype with many counts. The chain combines TRBV30 with TRBJ2-5; the match to TRBD2 covers 7 bases. Losses at the gene ends were 0 bases for V and 4 bases for J; bases not matched to a gene: 5. CDR3 length: 14 amino acids. Looked up from germline, CDR1 is GTSNPN and CDR2 is SVGIG (reference sequence). For the CDR3, the DNA is TGTGCCTGGAGTGTAGTAGCGGGTACAGAGACCCAGTACTTC. Amino acid sequence: CAWSVVAGTETQYF.

Worth noting for this clonotype: This may come from a read error, since a much larger clone is one base off. The chain has TRBV11-3 and TRBJ2-2, with 7 nucleotides matching TRBD2. The CDR3 contains 16 residues. V shed 5 bases, J shed 1 base, and the junction held 7 bases outside the gene matches. In germline, CDR1 is SGHNT, CDR2 YENEEA. In DNA form, the CDR3 reads TGTGCCAGCAGCCGTACTAGCGAGAGGAACACCGGGGAGCTGTTTTTT. As protein: CASSRTSERNTGELFF.

The chain has TRBV9 and TRBJ2-1, with 10 bases aligning to TRBD2. With 0 bases clipped from V and 6 bases from J, the junction kept 9 bases outside the gene matches. CDR3 length: 17 residues. Germline V gene data show CDR1 as SGDLS and CDR2 as YYNGEE. CDR3 bases: TGTGCCAGCAGCGTAGCAAGGGGGACTAGCGCTATCAATGAGCAGTTCTTC. This codes for CASSVARGTSAINEQFF.